The clone carrying this T cell receptor (beta chain) occurred many times. Antigen unknown. Germline V gene sequence: CDR1 SNHLY, CDR2 FYNNEI. Trimming took off 11 bases at V and 7 bases at J, with 18 bases between the two ends. This CDR3 has 13 residues. This specimen comes from a study of T cells in Graves' hyperthyroidism and ophthalmopathy. Notes on the study in general: Most thyroid clonotypes expanded above 0.001 were also detected in blood.

Amplification targeted TCR beta CDR3 regions from RNA transcripts. Initially, a first-round RT-PCR of the TCR CDR3 employed the HTBI primer set. TCRdb re-called the multiplex PCR reads with MiXCR, one entry per CDR3 protein. The sample includes more than 95,000 distinct CDR3 sequences, 40% to 50% of them seen just once. The material sequenced was blood. This chain connects TRBV2 to TRBJ1-5, with D possibly being TRBD1 (6 bases). The sequence derives from a middle-aged man with Graves' hyperthyroidism. As DNA, the CDR3 is TGTGCCGCTTCGGGGGGGGCGAACCAGCCCCAGCATTTT. Amino acids: CAASGGANQPQHF.